Detailed here is one TCR beta chain. Its target is unknown. CDR3 length equals 13 residues. Germline values: CDR1 MDHEN, CDR2 SYDVKM. The data were taken from a study of CXCR3-negative and CXCR3-positive naive CD8 T cells. Findings of the study overall: Much lower diversity was found in memory CD8+ cells, while both naive subsets had comparably high diversity. Researchers reported similar TRBV-TRBJ usage in naive CXCR3-negative and CXCR3-positive cells, though memory differed. TRB CDR3s of CXCR3-positive naive cells were more hydrophobic than those of CXCR3-negative naive cells.

Each TRB cDNA library was prepared by 5' RACE (with UMI labels). Each CDR3 protein gets one entry in TCRdb, which reprocessed the 5' RACE reads and gives no DNA. Here the sample table reports over 55,000 distinct CDR3 sequences. The source of this sequence is a human donor in good health. Some clones in this sample may be carry-over from other donors' samples. Sequenced input: naive CXCR3+ CD8+ T cells from blood. Subset described: CD45RO-CCR7+CD27+CD95- naive CD8+ T cells expressing CXCR3 (TNR3+). The chain employs TRBV28 and TRBJ1-2; without DNA, the TCRdb call of TRBD1 cannot be checked. This chain's CDR3 is CASSLTGGRGYTF.